These T cell receptor beta chains were read from a single sample in a study of tumor-infiltrating lymphocytes in primary liver carcinoma. TCRdb re-analysed the multiplex PCR reads in MiXCR, keeping a single row per CDR3 protein. The sample includes fewer than 110,000 distinct CDR3 sequences, about 63% seen only once; the top ten take less than 15%. The sample taken for sequencing was liver tumor tissue from sampling region 2. Source of these receptors: a woman aged 55-69 years with primary liver carcinoma and hepatitis B virus infection. CDR3s include the opening cysteine and the closing phenylalanine or tryptophan. D genes are given only for firm matches. The size of a clone is reported for some rows only, either as once, few or many, or as a class for expanded clones.

cdr3_nt: TGTGCCAGCAGCCGGACTAGCGGGAACCAAGAGACCCAGTACTTC; cdr3_aa: CASSRTSGNQETQYF; j_call: TRBJ2-5; clone_size: once; d_call: TRBD2; v_call: TRBV7-9
cdr3_nt: TGTGACAGCAGTGAAAGAGCTCCTAGCGGGAGTGTTACCGAGCAGTACTTC; cdr3_aa: CDSSERAPSGSVTEQYF; j_call: TRBJ2-7; clone_size: .; d_call: TRBD2; v_call: TRBV6-1
cdr3_nt: TGTGCCAGCAGCTTAGTCCCTTTTAGACAGGGTGAAGGCTACACCTTC; cdr3_aa: CASSLVPFRQGEGYTF; j_call: TRBJ1-2; clone_size: .; d_call: TRBD1; v_call: TRBV7-9
cdr3_nt: TGTGCCAGCAGCTCAGAATTCCCGGGGACAGGTGTCCACGAGCAGTACTTC; cdr3_aa: CASSSEFPGTGVHEQYF; j_call: TRBJ2-7; clone_size: .; d_call: TRBD1; v_call: TRBV7-8
cdr3_nt: TGTGACAGCAGCCTAGAAACAGGGGGCAATTCATCCCTCCACTTT; cdr3_aa: CDSSLETGGNSSLHF; j_call: TRBJ1-6; clone_size: once; d_call: TRBD1; v_call: TRBV11-2
cdr3_nt: TGTGCCACCCAACCAGCGGGAGAGGGCAATGAGCGGTTCTTC; cdr3_aa: CATQPAGEGNERFF; j_call: TRBJ2-1; clone_size: .; d_call: TRBD2; v_call: TRBV24-1
cdr3_nt: TGTGTCAGCAGTCCGGGGTCGCGGGGGCAGCCCCAGCCTTTT; cdr3_aa: CVSSPGSRGQPQPF; j_call: TRBJ1-5; clone_size: few; d_call: .; v_call: TRBV28
cdr3_nt: TGTGCCAGCAGCTCACCTTTTGGACTAGCGGAGGATAGGCAGTATTTT; cdr3_aa: CASSSPFGLAEDRQYF; j_call: TRBJ2-3; clone_size: .; d_call: TRBD2; v_call: TRBV7-9
cdr3_nt: TGTGCCAGCAGCTCCCGGATAGCGGCCTCCTGCGAGCAGTACTTC; cdr3_aa: CASSSRIAASCEQYF; j_call: TRBJ2-7; clone_size: .; d_call: .; v_call: TRBV5-6
cdr3_nt: TGCAGCGTTGTTATGCTGGAGACCCAATACTTC; cdr3_aa: CSVVMLETQYF; j_call: TRBJ2-5; clone_size: .; d_call: .; v_call: TRBV29-1
cdr3_nt: TGTGCCAGCAGCTTCAACCGACAGGGTTCGGGGGAGACCCAGTACTTC; cdr3_aa: CASSFNRQGSGETQYF; j_call: TRBJ2-5; clone_size: many; d_call: TRBD1; v_call: TRBV5-5
cdr3_nt: TGTGCCAGCAGTGCCTTCCAGGGGGCTGAAGCTTTCTTT; cdr3_aa: CASSAFQGAEAFF; j_call: TRBJ1-1; clone_size: many; d_call: TRBD1; v_call: TRBV6-5
cdr3_nt: TGTGCCTGCAGTTACTCCCGGAGCGGGGGCGCGAATTCCTCACCCCTCCACTTC; cdr3_aa: CACSYSRSGGANSSPLHF; j_call: TRBJ1-6; clone_size: .; d_call: .; v_call: TRBV6-5
cdr3_nt: TGTGTCAGCAGCTTAACGTACACAGATACGCAGTATTTT; cdr3_aa: CVSSLTYTDTQYF; j_call: TRBJ2-3; clone_size: .; d_call: .; v_call: TRBV7-3
cdr3_nt: TGTGCCAGCAGCCCCCTCTCCGGGGTCAGCCAAGAGACCCAGTACTTC; cdr3_aa: CASSPLSGVSQETQYF; j_call: TRBJ2-5; clone_size: many; d_call: .; v_call: TRBV6-5
cdr3_nt: TGTCCCAGCAGGGAACAACAGGGTCCTACCTACGAGCTGTACTTC; cdr3_aa: CPSREQQGPTYELYF; j_call: TRBJ2-7; clone_size: .; d_call: .; v_call: TRBV12-3/TRBV12-4
cdr3_nt: TGTGCCAGCAAAACATGGGGGAGTTGGGCATCGAGGTATGGCTACACCTTC; cdr3_aa: CASKTWGSWASRYGYTF; j_call: TRBJ1-2; clone_size: .; d_call: .; v_call: TRBV6-5
cdr3_nt: TGTGCCAGCAGCTTAGGTCGGGTAGCGGGAGGGTCAATTGAGCAGTTCTTC; cdr3_aa: CASSLGRVAGGSIEQFF; j_call: TRBJ2-1; clone_size: .; d_call: TRBD2; v_call: TRBV11-2
cdr3_nt: TGTGCCAGCGGCTTCCTAGCGGGAGTGAGCACCAGGGAGCTGTTATTT; cdr3_aa: CASGFLAGVSTRELLF; j_call: TRBJ2-2; clone_size: .; d_call: TRBD2; v_call: TRBV11-2
cdr3_nt: TGCAGCATCAACCCTAGCGGGTGCTACAATGAGCAGTTCTTC; cdr3_aa: CSINPSGCYNEQFF; j_call: TRBJ2-1; clone_size: .; d_call: TRBD2; v_call: TRBV29-1
cdr3_nt: TGTGCTAGTAGCCCGATCGGACTAGCGGGAACAGAGACCCAGTACTTC; cdr3_aa: CASSPIGLAGTETQYF; j_call: TRBJ2-5; clone_size: once; d_call: TRBD2; v_call: TRBV11-2
cdr3_nt: TGTGCCACCTTAATCCGGGACATTTACCACGAGCAGTACTTC; cdr3_aa: CATLIRDIYHEQYF; j_call: TRBJ2-7; clone_size: .; d_call: .; v_call: TRBV28